These 10 T cell receptor beta chains share one sample of origin, sequenced in a study of T-cell memory formation after mild COVID-19. MiXCR was run by TCRdb on the 5' RACE reads, yielding one entry per CDR3 protein. This sample has a few hundred thousand distinct CDR3 sequences, with under 20% found just once. The material sequenced was PBMCs or a T cell subset sorted from them (not recorded which). The receptors were sampled from a man younger than 35 who had mild COVID-19 (a few samples of this study predate the infection). Cell type and time point are not known.

The chain combines TRBV4-2 with TRBJ1-5; 8 positions agree with TRBD1. V trimming: 2 bases; J trimming: 7 bases; junction bases outside the gene matches: 7. Per the germline V gene, CDR1 is LGHNA and CDR2 is YNFKEQ. CDR3 size: 15 residues. CDR3: CASSQRTGLGQPQHF. The CDR3 nucleotides read TGTGCCAGCAGCCAAAGGACAGGGCTGGGGCAGCCCCAGCATTTT.

The rearrangement uses TRBV27 and TRBJ1-3, with a tentative D call TRBD1 (6 bases). Per germline, CDR1 MNHEY and CDR2 SMNVEV (reference sequence). Deletions cut 2 bases from V and 2 bases from J, with 10 bases between. The length of the CDR3 is 15 residues. The CDR3 sequence is CASSLKGETGNTIYF. The CDR3 nucleotides are TGTGCCAGCAGTTTAAAGGGGGAAACTGGAAACACCATATATTTT.

The V call is TRBV7-8, the J call TRBJ2-2, with a tentative D call TRBD1 (5 bases). The CDR3 extends over 13 amino acids. Germline V lookup: CDR1 SGHVS, CDR2 FQNEAQ. The V end lost 4 bases, the J end lost 12 bases, and 15 bases lay between the germline ends. Here the CDR3 DNA reads TGTGCCAGCAGCTGGGAAGCTTTGGGGCAGCTGTTTTTT. Encoded protein: CASSWEALGQLFF.

The chain has TRBV29-1 and TRBJ2-7; TRBD2 might be the D (7 bases). V gave up 3 bases and J gave up 3 bases, with 18 bases separating them. CDR3 length: 15 residues. Germline V CDR1 and CDR2: SQVTM, ANQGSEA. The CDR3 coding sequence is TGCAGCGTTGACGGGGAGGAAGGGGGGGACTACGAGCAGTACTTC. It specifies CSVDGEEGGDYEQYF.

V is TRBV12-3 or TRBV12-4 and J is TRBJ1-1, with unresolved D. The V end lost 1 base, the J end lost 8 bases, and 8 bases lay between the germline ends. The CDR3 sequence is 12 residues long. CDR3 nucleotide sequence: TGTGCCAGCAGTTTAGGGCACCAGGAAGCTTTCTTT. This translates into CASSLGHQEAFF.

The chain links TRBV9 to TRBJ2-3; D remains ambiguous. Trimming took 0 bases from V and 2 from J, leaving 10 bases between them. CDR3 length: 15 amino acids. Germline V lookup: CDR1 SGDLS, CDR2 YYNGEE. The CDR3 reads CASSVAWQSTDTQYF. Written as DNA, the CDR3 is TGTGCCAGCAGCGTAGCTTGGCAGTCCACAGATACGCAGTATTTT.

This clonotype was recorded many times. V and J are TRBV29-1 and TRBJ2-5; no reliable D call. V lost 4 bases and J 2 bases, leaving 11 bases between the germline ends. The CDR3 has 13 amino acids. Germline assignment: CDR1 SQVTM and CDR2 ANQGSEA. This chain's CDR3 is CSVAKVIQETQYF. CDR3 DNA: TGCAGCGTTGCCAAGGTGATACAAGAGACCCAGTACTTC.

The V call is TRBV7-9, the J call TRBJ1-4, with D hard to call. Deletions cut 1 base from V and 8 bases from J, with 8 bases between. The CDR3 contains 13 residues. Germline CDR1 and CDR2: SEHNR and FQNEAQ (reference sequence). CDR3 nucleotide sequence: TGTGCCAGCAGCTTAGGTCGTGAAGAAAAACTGTTTTTT. This gives the protein CASSLGREEKLFF.

This clonotype was seen only a few times. This chain uses TRBV5-6 with TRBJ2-7; D not certain. V dropped 0 bases and J dropped 0 bases, with 19 bases sitting between them. The CDR3 sequence is 18 residues long. Germline lookup yields CDR1 SGHDT and CDR2 YYEEEE. The CDR3 nucleotides read TGTGCCAGCAGCTTGGTTGGAGTAAGGGCAGAACTCTCCTACGAGCAGTACTTC. Protein product: CASSLVGVRAELSYEQYF.

This clonotype was observed a handful of times. The gene calls are TRBV5-1 and TRBJ2-5; 10 bases match TRBD1. Germline values: CDR1 SGHRS, CDR2 YFSETQ. The CDR3 runs to 15 residues. The trim removed 4 bases at V and 3 bases at J, leaving 6 bases unmatched. The CDR3 protein is CASSKGTGVKETQYF. The CDR3 coding sequence is TGCGCCAGCAGCAAGGGGACAGGGGTCAAAGAGACCCAGTACTTC.